These 28 T cell receptor beta chains were all obtained from the same sample, sequenced in a study of response to subunit inactivated influenza vaccine. Each CDR3 protein gets one entry after TCRdb re-called the RT-PCR reads with MiXCR. The data hold about 160,000 distinct CDR3 sequences, with 9.5% to 13% observed a single time. The sample in question was non-naive T cells sorted from PBMCs, obtained more than 35 days after vaccination. Receptors originate from a middle-aged man who received an inactivated influenza vaccine.

This clonotype was seen more than once but under ten times. The chain is built from TRBV7-2 and TRBJ2-7; D remains unclear. Trimming took 2 bases from V and 3 from J, leaving 14 bases between them. Germline V gene data show CDR1 as SGHTA and CDR2 as FQGNSA. The CDR3 length is 15 residues. The CDR3 nucleotides are TGTGCCAGCAGCTTATTCTCACAGCCCAACTACGAGCAGTACTTC. It encodes CASSLFSQPNYEQYF.

This clonotype was found many times. The chain uses TRBV5-5 and TRBJ2-7; perhaps TRBD1 as D (5 bases). The CDR3 has 14 amino acids. The V gene's germline CDR1 is SGHKS and CDR2 YYEKEE (reference sequence). V was trimmed by 2 bases and J by 3 bases, leaving 12 bases between them. CDR3 bases: TGTGCCAGCAGCTTTCTACAGGATCACTACGAGCAGTACTTC. Residues: CASSFLQDHYEQYF.

A remark on this clonotype: This may be a read error: a much more frequent sequence differs by one nucleotide. V gene TRBV7-2 combines with J gene TRBJ1-2, with D possibly TRBD1 on 6 matching bases. V lost 1 base and J lost 4, with 16 bases in between. Germline assignment: CDR1 SGHTA and CDR2 FQGNSA. The CDR3 has 16 amino acids. The CDR3 region has the DNA TGTGCCAGCAGCTTAGGACCAGGGGTGAGCGGCTATGGCTACACCTTC. This encodes CASSLGPGVSGYGYTF.

V and J are TRBV27 and TRBJ2-2; TRBD1 matches at 7 bases. Germline CDR1 is MNHEY and CDR2 is SMNVEV (reference sequence). The CDR3 totals 17 residues. After removal of 5 bases from V and 5 bases from J, the junction contained 14 bases not matched to a gene. In DNA form, the CDR3 reads TGTGCCAGCAGTCCTACTGCGTGGGGACAGAGAACCGGGGAGCTGTTTTTT. Its translation: CASSPTAWGQRTGELFF.

There are many counts of this clonotype. The V gene is TRBV7-2, the J gene TRBJ1-1; TRBD1 agrees at 8 bases. Germline V gene data show CDR1 as SGHTA and CDR2 as FQGNSA. V lost 6 bases, J lost 3 bases, and 9 bases stayed unmatched. The CDR3 is 15 residues long. CDR3 amino acids: CASRASQGAYTEAFF. CDR3 in DNA: TGTGCCAGCAGGGCTAGCCAGGGGGCGTACACTGAAGCTTTCTTT.

In this sample, this clonotype turned up a few times. The chain combines TRBV28 with TRBJ2-4; a weak D match, TRBD2 (6 bases). The CDR3 has 15 residues. Germline V CDR1 and CDR2: MDHEN, SYDVKM. Trimming left V 3 bases short and J 8 bases short, with 17 bases between. DNA of the CDR3: TGTGCCAGCAGTTTCCTTTCGGGGGTTGAAGACATTCAGTACTTC. The encoded protein is CASSFLSGVEDIQYF. Full variable domain (rest looked up from reference TRBV28 and TRBJ2-4): DVKVTQSSRYLVKRTGEKVFLECVQDMDHENMFWYRQDPGLGLRLIYFSYDVKMKEKGDIPEGYSVSREKKERFSLILESASTNQTSMYLCASSFLSGVEDIQYFGAGTRLSVL.

The CDR3 sequence is CASSLALGALSSYNEQFF. The CDR3 nucleotides are TGCGCCAGCAGCTTGGCCCTAGGGGCGCTTAGCTCCTACAATGAGCAGTTCTTC. The V call is TRBV5-1, the J call TRBJ2-1; TRBD1 might be the D (5 bases). V was pared by 0 bases and J by 0 bases, with 16 bases between. CDR1 is SGHRS, CDR2 YFSETQ, per germline. The CDR3 has 18 residues. Full variable domain (remainder filled in from reference TRBV5-1 and TRBJ2-1): KAGVTQTPRYLIKTRGQQVTLSCSPISGHRSVSWYQQTPGQGLQFLFEYFSETQRNKGNFPGRFSGRQFSNSRSEMNVSTLELGDSALYLCASSLALGALSSYNEQFFGPGTRLTVL.

V is TRBV6-5 and J is TRBJ2-7, with TRBD1 matching over 8 bases. Germline V CDR1 and CDR2: MNHEY, SVGAGI. There are 16 residues in the CDR3. V lost 0 bases to trimming and J lost 5 bases; unmatched junction nucleotides: 9. CDR3 loop: CASSYSRQGLGNEQYF. The CDR3 DNA follows: TGTGCCAGCAGTTACTCCCGACAGGGGTTAGGGAACGAGCAGTACTTC.

The chain employs TRBV20-1 and TRBJ2-5; D gene uncertain. CDR3 length: 14 amino acids. In germline, CDR1 is DFQATT, CDR2 SNEGSKA (reference sequence). Trimming stripped 4 bases from V and 1 base from J, with 13 bases between. CDR3 nucleotide sequence: TGCAGTGCTAAGGGATACGGTCTCCAAGAGACCCAGTACTTC. It specifies CSAKGYGLQETQYF.

The chain is built from TRBV2 and TRBJ2-5; maybe TRBD2 (6 bases). The V gene lost 6 bases and the J gene lost 4 bases, with 15 bases spanning the gap. This CDR3 spans 14 amino acids. The germline V gene encodes CDR1 SNHLY and CDR2 FYNNEI. The CDR3 loop reads CASRIRAGPETQYF. The CDR3 coding sequence is TGTGCCAGCAGAATCCGAGCGGGTCCAGAGACCCAGTACTTC.

In its sample, this clonotype was seen many times. The V gene is TRBV7-2, the J gene TRBJ1-2, with D unclear. This CDR3 spans 16 amino acids. With 5 bases removed from V and 2 bases from J, the gap between germline ends came to 18 bases. Germline V gene sequence: CDR1 SGHTA, CDR2 FQGNSA. CDR3: CASSPDPWPGNYGYTF. The DNA for the CDR3 is TGTGCCAGCAGCCCCGATCCTTGGCCGGGGAACTATGGCTACACCTTC.

This clonotype came up a few times. The V gene is TRBV7-9, the J gene TRBJ1-1; a weak D match, TRBD1 (6 bases). This CDR3 contains 15 residues. The germline V gene has CDR1 SEHNR and CDR2 FQNEAQ (reference sequence). The V end lost 2 bases, the J end lost 4 bases, and 14 bases lay between the germline ends. CDR3 DNA sequence: TGTGCCAGCAGCTTACGCTGGGGGCGGGCCACTGAAGCTTTCTTT. Protein product: CASSLRWGRATEAFF. Using reference TRBV7-9 and TRBJ1-1 for the parts outside the CDR3, the full variable domain is DTGVSQNPRHKITKRGQNVTFRCDPISEHNRLYWYRQTLGQGPEFLTYFQNEAQLEKSRLLSDRFSAERPKGSFSTLEIQRTEQGDSAMYLCASSLRWGRATEAFFGQGTRLTVV.

The chain has TRBV20-1 and TRBJ1-1; D is possibly TRBD1 (5 bases). CDR1 and CDR2 (germline): DFQATT, SNEGSKA (reference sequence). V was trimmed by 8 bases and J by 6 bases, leaving 13 bases between them. The CDR3 sequence is 11 residues long. The chain's CDR3 is CSLFRGSEAFF. The CDR3 coding sequence is TGCAGTTTATTCCGGGGCTCTGAAGCTTTCTTT.

This clonotype was detected only a few times. CDR3 sequence: CASSYDRGFYEQYF. In nucleotides, the CDR3 is TGTGCCAGCAGCTACGACAGGGGGTTCTACGAGCAGTACTTC. This rearrangement joins TRBV11-2 to TRBJ2-7; TRBD1 agrees at 9 bases. Germline CDR1 SGHAT, CDR2 FQNNGV. The V segment lost 4 bases and the J segment 3 bases; nucleotides outside the gene matches: 4. The CDR3 extends over 14 amino acids.

This clonotype was picked up a small number of times. The gene calls are TRBV28 and TRBJ1-2; perhaps TRBD1 as D (6 bases). Between the trimmed V and J ends, which lost 3 bases and 0 bases, there was a span of 8 bases. Germline V gene data show CDR1 as MDHEN and CDR2 as SYDVKM. This CDR3 contains 14 residues. The CDR3 region has the DNA TGTGCCAGCAGTTTTAGGGGGTCTAACTATGGCTACACCTTC. Translated, it gives CASSFRGSNYGYTF.

At least ten counts were recorded for this clonotype. The chain couples TRBV7-9 to TRBJ2-1; D uncertain. Looked up from germline, CDR1 is SEHNR and CDR2 is FQNEAQ (reference sequence). V dropped 1 base and J dropped 4 bases, with 8 bases sitting between them. This CDR3 has 14 amino acids. The CDR3 nucleotides are TGTGCCAGCAGCTTAGTGTTCGGGTACAATGAGCAGTTCTTC. This encodes CASSLVFGYNEQFF.

This clonotype was found a few times. The V call is TRBV20-1, the J call TRBJ2-1; tentative D call: TRBD1 (6 bases). The CDR3 is 16 amino acids. Trimming pared 2 bases from V and 5 bases from J, leaving 19 bases between. Germline-derived CDR1 and CDR2 are DFQATT and SNEGSKA (reference sequence). CDR3: CSARRTYRETDNEQFF. CDR3 sequence (DNA): TGCAGTGCTAGACGGACCTACAGGGAGACGGACAATGAGCAGTTCTTC.

This clonotype has a count of ten or more. V is TRBV28 and J is TRBJ1-5; the D is unclear. V was clipped by 3 bases and J by 4 bases, with 10 bases between them. Germline CDR1 is MDHEN and CDR2 is SYDVKM. The CDR3 has 14 amino acids. CDR3 DNA: TGTGCCAGCAGTTTTTGGGCCGGAAATCAGCCCCAGCATTTT. Amino acids: CASSFWAGNQPQHF.

V gene TRBV20-1 combines with J gene TRBJ2-1; D not certain. V lost 0 bases, J lost 6 bases, and 0 bases lay in between. This CDR3 region has 10 residues. Looked up from germline, CDR1 is DFQATT and CDR2 is SNEGSKA (reference sequence). The CDR3 protein is CSARDNEQFF. CDR3 sequence (DNA): TGCAGTGCTAGAGACAATGAGCAGTTCTTC.

DNA for the CDR3: TGCAGTGCTAGAGGGACGGGACTAGGCTACGATACGCAGTATTTT. Amino acid sequence: CSARGTGLGYDTQYF. The rearrangement links TRBV20-1 to TRBJ2-3; 8 nucleotides line up with TRBD2. Germline values: CDR1 DFQATT, CDR2 SNEGSKA (reference sequence). Losses at the gene ends were 1 base for V and 6 bases for J; bases not matched to a gene: 9. This CDR3 contains 15 residues.

Worth noting for this clonotype: The germline gene is not matched at one end of the junction; a read error may be the cause. The CDR3 DNA reads TGTGCCAGCAGCTTACGCCAGCCCCAGTTTATCTTCTTC. Its translation is CASSLRQPQFIFF. The chain couples TRBV11-2 to TRBJ2-7, with no clear D. Per germline, CDR1 SGHAT and CDR2 FQNNGV. The CDR3 totals 13 residues.

This clonotype was observed a few times. One end of the junction fails to match germline, which may point to a read error. This chain joins TRBV14 and TRBJ1-6, with D hard to call. The CDR3 is made up of 14 amino acids. In germline, CDR1 is SGHDN, CDR2 FVKESK. CDR3 sequence: CASSQEIRLSPLLF. The DNA for the CDR3 is TGTGCCAGCAGCCAAGAGATCAGACTCTCACCCCTCCTCTTT.

This clonotype was counted only a few times. The chain links TRBV7-6 to TRBJ2-5; 8 bases fit TRBD1. This CDR3 is built from 16 residues. J gave up 5 bases and V 5 bases, and 13 bases lay outside the gene matches. CDR1 is SGHVS, CDR2 FNYEAQ, per germline. CDR3 loop: CASSQGARAAVETQYF. The CDR3 DNA is TGTGCCAGCAGCCAGGGGGCGCGGGCAGCTGTTGAGACCCAGTACTTC.

This clonotype turned up a few times. DNA of the CDR3: TGTGCCAGCAGCTTATCAGGGGGAGTAGGCAACTATGGCTACACCTTC. It codes for CASSLSGGVGNYGYTF. The V gene is TRBV11-2, the J gene TRBJ1-2; 7 nucleotides match TRBD1. The CDR3 length is 16 residues. CDR1 is SGHAT, CDR2 FQNNGV, per germline. Trimming cost V 2 bases and J 2 bases; bases outside gene matches: 8.

This clonotype was counted between two and nine times. The chain is built from TRBV12-3 or TRBV12-4 and TRBJ1-1, with unresolved D. The V and J ends lost 2 bases and 1 base respectively, with 14 bases between them. This CDR3 comprises 16 residues. The DNA for the CDR3 is TGTGCCAGCAGTTTAAGTTGGGAGCCCTCGAACACTGAAGCTTTCTTT. Its translation: CASSLSWEPSNTEAFF.

This clonotype appeared a few times. The rearrangement uses TRBV20-1 and TRBJ2-7; 8 bases match TRBD2. The V gene end was trimmed by 6 bases and the J gene end by 5 bases; junction bases not matched to a gene: 12. Germline V gene lookup returns CDR1 DFQATT and CDR2 SNEGSKA (reference sequence). The CDR3 covers 14 residues. CDR3 DNA: TGCAGTGCCGCCCCCGGGACTAGGTCAGACGAGCAGTACTTC. It specifies CSAAPGTRSDEQYF.

This clonotype came up many times. The chain joins TRBV5-1 to TRBJ1-1; D remains ambiguous. The CDR3 is 14 residues long. Per germline, CDR1 SGHRS and CDR2 YFSETQ. V was shortened by 1 base and J by 0 bases, with 7 bases between the two germline ends. This CDR3 reads CASSLQDVNTEAFF. CDR3 nucleotide sequence: TGCGCCAGCAGCTTGCAAGATGTGAACACTGAAGCTTTCTTT.

This clonotype occurred many times. The gene calls are TRBV5-1 and TRBJ1-1; D not resolved. V lost 2 bases to trimming and J lost 0 bases, with 8 bases between them. The CDR3 totals 14 residues. Looked up from germline, CDR1 is SGHRS and CDR2 is YFSETQ. CDR3 in DNA: TGCGCCAGCAGCTTCCGGGCGGTGAACACTGAAGCTTTCTTT. Translation: CASSFRAVNTEAFF. Looking up the rest from reference TRBV5-1 and TRBJ1-1 gives the full variable domain: KAGVTQTPRYLIKTRGQQVTLSCSPISGHRSVSWYQQTPGQGLQFLFEYFSETQRNKGNFPGRFSGRQFSNSRSEMNVSTLELGDSALYLCASSFRAVNTEAFFGQGTRLTVV.